This T cell receptor beta chain appears in the sequencing data of a study of T cells expressing NK-cell markers. Remarks on this clonotype: Antigen specificity is unknown.

Libraries used 5'RACE template switching adding universal primer site and UMIs. TCRdb reprocessed the 5' RACE reads and keeps a single row for each CDR3 protein, giving no DNA. This table holds about 450,000 distinct CDR3 sequences. Germline loops: CDR1 GTSNPN, CDR2 SVGIG (reference sequence). This CDR3 contains 15 residues. General study results and limits: As a fraction of CD8+ T cells, dominant NKG2C+ clonotypes reached about 1.0-7.5% in six donors. Clones of NKG2C+ T cells that had expanded were of unclear HCMV specificity. In a few donors, these clonotypes also led the CD3+CD56-NKG2C+ fraction.

The chain is built from TRBV30 and TRBJ2-1. Specimen: blood T cells: a sorted CD56 or NKG2C T cell subset, CD4+ or CD8+ T cells, or bulk PBMC T cells (not recorded which). The source of this sequence is a woman aged 18 to 75 in good health. The CDR3 loop reads CAWSHMGGFSNEQFF.